This TCR beta chain appears in the sequencing data of a study of T cell repertoires in cytomegalovirus infection. Study information: HLA-B-restricted CMV epitopes that are well studied, plus recently identified HLA-C-restricted ones, were used by the study. It can be stated that public TCR beta signatures indicated CMV infection as well as a matching HLA type.

This clonotype was counted many times. No antigen is known for it. TCRdb re-derived calls from the reads in MiXCR, one entry per CDR3 protein. The repertoire holds tens of thousands of distinct CDR3 sequences, with 20% to 30% as singletons. V dropped 0 bases and J dropped 7 bases, with 10 bases sitting between them. The CDR3 extends over 14 amino acids. CDR1 and CDR2 from the germline V gene are SGHVS and FNYEAQ. V and J are TRBV7-6 and TRBJ2-1, with D hard to call. The receptor comes from a human donor in good health (CMV status not recorded). Some clones in this sample may be carry-over from other donors' samples. The material was CD8+ T cells from cultured PBMCs, obtained from culture after CMV antigen stimulation. Written as DNA, the CDR3 is TGTGCCAGCAGCTTAGCGGGCTCGGGTAATGAGCAGTTCTTC. It is translated as CASSLAGSGNEQFF.